This TCR beta chain originates from a study of cytomegalovirus exposure and HLA in healthy donors. The PCR made use of 60 Vbeta and 13 Jbeta primers. Clones were sequenced by immunoSEQ multiplex PCR, and TCRdb holds only the in-frame ones, with some missing. This sample carries 60,000 to 90,000 clones, with 4.5% to 5% going to the ten biggest clones. The CDR3 spans 13 residues. The V end lost 8 bases, the J end lost 4 bases, and 12 bases lay between the germline ends. CDR1 MNHEY and CDR2 SVGAGI come from the germline V gene. Input material: PBMCs. The sequence was collected from a woman aged 35 to 49 in good health and CMV-seropositive. The V call is TRBV6-5, the J call TRBJ1-5, with D possibly TRBD1 on 5 matching bases. CDR3 in amino acids: CASAGGTNQPQHF. CDR3 sequence (DNA): TGTGCCAGCGCGGGGGGGACTAATCAGCCCCAGCATTTT.